What follows are 12 T cell receptor beta chains derived from one specimen sequenced in a study of cytomegalovirus exposure and HLA in healthy donors. Sequenced by immunoSEQ multiplex PCR; TCRdb stores in-frame clones only, minus some. The sample has about 73,000 clones; roughly 89% are singletons. Material for sequencing was PBMCs. These receptors all stem from a woman aged 18-35 years in good health and CMV-seropositive.

The chain combines TRBV4-2 with TRBJ1-4; the D gene is possibly TRBD1 (5 bases). The CDR3 has 16 residues. CDR1 is LGHNA, CDR2 YNFKEQ, per germline. V was cut by 0 bases and J by 5 bases, with 13 bases left in between. The CDR3 bases are TGTGCCAGCAGCCAAGATGTAGGCAGGGCCAATGAAAAACTGTTTTTT. It is translated as CASSQDVGRANEKLFF.

The J gene is TRBJ2-1, the V gene TRBV9, with TRBD2 matching 8 bases. The ends lost 1 base at V and 7 bases at J; junction bases unmatched: 4. The V gene's germline CDR1 is SGDLS and CDR2 YYNGEE. The CDR3 has 14 amino acids. The CDR3 spells CASSVSQRENEQFF. The CDR3, as DNA: TGTGCCAGCAGCGTATCTCAGCGGGAGAATGAGCAGTTCTTC. Full variable domain (remainder filled in from reference TRBV9 and TRBJ2-1): DSGVTQTPKHLITATGQRVTLRCSPRSGDLSVYWYQQSLDQGLQFLIQYYNGEERAKGNILERFSAQQFPDLHSELNLSSLELGDSALYFCASSVSQRENEQFFGPGTRLTVL.

The chain recombines TRBV5-1 with TRBJ1-4; 9 bases fit TRBD1. The CDR3 loop spans 16 amino acids. V shed 4 bases and J 4 bases; nucleotides not matched to a gene: 8. Germline V lookup: CDR1 SGHRS, CDR2 YFSETQ. CDR3 nucleotides: TGCGCCAGCAGCCTCAACCCGGGACAGGGTAATGAAAAACTGTTTTTT. As protein: CASSLNPGQGNEKLFF.

This clone was seen once. The J gene is TRBJ2-3, the V gene TRBV27, with 13 bases fitting TRBD2. The V segment lost 5 bases and the J segment 6 bases; nucleotides outside the gene matches: 14. There are 18 residues in the CDR3. Germline V gene data show CDR1 as MNHEY and CDR2 as SMNVEV (reference sequence). The DNA for the CDR3 is TGTGCCAGCAGTCAGCTAACTGGGACTAGCGGGATTGTGGATACGCAGTATTTT. It is translated as CASSQLTGTSGIVDTQYF.

The V gene is TRBV15, the J gene TRBJ2-7; 7 positions agree with TRBD2. Germline V CDR1 and CDR2: LNHNV, YYDKDF (reference sequence). V lost 2 bases to trimming and J lost 2 bases; unmatched junction nucleotides: 3. The CDR3 spans 14 residues. Written as DNA, the CDR3 is TGTGCCACCAGCAGACTAGCGGAACCCTACGAGCAGTACTTC. Translating it yields CATSRLAEPYEQYF.

The rearrangement links TRBV28 to TRBJ1-5; TRBD1 might be the D (5 bases). The length of the CDR3 is 15 residues. Trimming removed 8 bases from V and 2 bases from J, with 16 bases in between. Germline assignment: CDR1 MDHEN and CDR2 SYDVKM. The CDR3 loop is CASCGGARGNQPQHF. CDR3 DNA: TGTGCCAGCTGCGGGGGAGCGCGGGGCAATCAGCCCCAGCATTTT.

The V gene is TRBV19, the J gene TRBJ1-4; D may be TRBD1 (6 bases). V lost 0 bases to trimming and J lost 10 bases, with 12 bases between them. CDR3 length: 14 amino acids. CDR1 is LNHDA, CDR2 SQIVND, per germline (reference sequence). This CDR3 is CASSIELLQGKLFF. Written as DNA, the CDR3 is TGTGCCAGTAGTATAGAACTTTTACAGGGAAAACTGTTTTTT.

V is TRBV21-1 and J is TRBJ1-2. TRBV21-1 constitutes a pseudogene. This CDR3 has 14 residues. CDR3 region: CASSPRGEGHGYTF. CDR3 coding DNA: TGTGCCAGCAGCCCACGGGGGGAGGGCCATGGCTACACCTTC.

Here the CDR3 reads CASSPGGAGQPQHF. The CDR3 DNA sequence: TGTGCCAGCAGTCCAGGGGGCGCAGGACAGCCCCAGCATTTT. The V call is TRBV6-5, the J call TRBJ1-5, with TRBD1 matching over 8 bases. The CDR3 is 14 amino acids. From germline, CDR1 is MNHEY and CDR2 SVGAGI. With V trimmed by 5 bases and J by 7 bases, 7 bases remained unmatched.

The CDR3 DNA reads as TGCGCCAGCAGCGGAGGACAGGGGGCCTACGAGCAGTACTTC. It codes for CASSGGQGAYEQYF. V gene TRBV5-1 combines with J gene TRBJ2-7, with 10 bases identical to TRBD1. CDR1 is SGHRS, CDR2 YFSETQ, per germline. The CDR3 spans 14 residues. Trimming removed 4 bases from V and 2 bases from J; junction bases left unmatched: 3.

This clone was detected only a few times. The chain couples TRBV28 to TRBJ1-5, with a weak D call TRBD1 (6 bases). The CDR3 consists of 14 residues. V lost 4 bases, J lost 5 bases, and 12 bases lay in between. The germline gives CDR1 MDHEN, CDR2 SYDVKM. In DNA form, the CDR3 reads TGTGCCAGCAGTTGGACAGCTCAACATCAGCCCCAGCATTTT. The encoded protein is CASSWTAQHQPQHF.

This chain links TRBV2 with TRBJ2-1; D ambiguous. In germline, CDR1 is SNHLY, CDR2 FYNNEI. With 4 bases removed from V and 2 bases from J, the gap between germline ends came to 12 bases. CDR3 length equals 15 residues. The CDR3 sequence: CASSGSHAPYNEQFF. The CDR3 DNA sequence: TGTGCCAGCAGTGGGTCACATGCCCCCTACAATGAGCAGTTCTTC. The full variable domain, rest sourced from reference TRBV2 and TRBJ2-1, is EPEVTQTPSHQVTQMGQEVILRCVPISNHLYFYWYRQILGQKVEFLVSFYNNEISEKSEIFDDQFSVERPDGSNFTLKIRSTKLEDSAMYFCASSGSHAPYNEQFFGPGTRLTVL.